Sequencing of this TCR beta chain was carried out in a study of cytomegalovirus exposure and HLA in healthy donors. Points from the study as a whole: There were under 200 TCR beta chains listed as cytomegalovirus-associated. A few of the chains that were CMV-associated were confirmed in vitro to be specific for CMV antigens.

The data were produced by immunoSEQ multiplex PCR, yet TCRdb's version contains in-frame clones alone and is incomplete. The sample yields about 130,000 clones, 75% to 90% seen once. Germline-derived CDR1 and CDR2 are SGHRS and YFSETQ. The CDR3 length is 14 residues. V shed 0 bases, J shed 9 bases, and the junction held 3 bases outside the gene matches. Regarding this clone: Its antigen is unknown.

This TCR derives from a woman under 30 in good health and CMV-seropositive. The V call is TRBV5-1, the J call TRBJ2-3; 11 bases line up with TRBD2. Sequenced: PBMCs. The CDR3 spells CASSLVLAGETQYF. CDR3 DNA: TGCGCCAGCAGCTTGGTACTAGCGGGGGAGACGCAGTATTTT. Supplemented by reference TRBV5-1 and TRBJ2-3, the full variable domain reads KAGVTQTPRYLIKTRGQQVTLSCSPISGHRSVSWYQQTPGQGLQFLFEYFSETQRNKGNFPGRFSGRQFSNSRSEMNVSTLELGDSALYLCASSLVLAGETQYFGPGTRLTVL.